This T cell receptor beta chain was sequenced for a study of T cell repertoires in cytomegalovirus infection. As for the study in general: CMV infection and matching HLA type were both indicated by public TCR beta signatures.

On this clonotype: Its antigen remains unknown.

MiXCR was run by TCRdb on the reads, yielding one entry per CDR3 protein. The data contain about 920,000 distinct CDR3 sequences, around a third of them singletons. Here the sequenced sample was cultured CD8+ T cells from PBMCs, taken from culture after CMV antigen stimulation. This receptor was taken from a human donor in good health (CMV status not recorded). Some clones in this sample may be carry-over from other donors' samples.

For the CDR3, the DNA is TGTGCCAGCAGCCCCTGGGGCAGGGGGCCTGAAGCAGATACGCAGTATTTT. Amino acids: CASSPWGRGPEADTQYF. The chain recombines TRBV9 with TRBJ2-3, with 8 bases that match TRBD1. Germline V lookup: CDR1 SGDLS, CDR2 YYNGEE. The CDR3 runs 17 residues. The ends lost 4 bases at V and 4 bases at J; junction bases unmatched: 14.